One sample yielded the 19 T cell receptor beta chains listed below, sequenced in a study of cytomegalovirus exposure and HLA in healthy donors. Primers for the PCR totalled 60 Vbeta and 13 Jbeta. Here immunoSEQ multiplex PCR was the method, and the copy in TCRdb shows in-frame clones only, minus some. The sample holds around 150,000 clones; roughly four fifths are singletons and the top ten take about 1%. What was sequenced was PBMCs. The receptors were gathered from a woman in her forties in good health and CMV-seronegative.

This chain links TRBV6-1 with TRBJ2-7; 9 positions match TRBD2. This CDR3 has 14 residues. J gave up 7 bases and V 7 bases, and 11 bases lay outside the gene matches. Germline V lookup: CDR1 MNHNS, CDR2 SASEGT. As DNA, the CDR3 is TGTGCCAGCACCGCCGGGACTAGCAATTTGGAGCAGTACTTC. Residues: CASTAGTSNLEQYF.

This chain connects TRBV6-5 to TRBJ2-7; 9 bases are a match to TRBD2. The CDR3 consists of 16 residues. Germline V lookup: CDR1 MNHEY, CDR2 SVGAGI. V lost 4 bases, J lost 2 bases, and 9 bases stayed unmatched. CDR3 sequence: CASSSGSSGTAYEQYF. Written as DNA, the CDR3 is TGTGCCAGCAGTTCCGGATCTAGCGGGACCGCCTACGAGCAGTACTTC.

The V gene is TRBV9, the J gene TRBJ2-7; TRBD2 aligns across 10 bases. CDR1 is SGDLS, CDR2 YYNGEE, per germline. This CDR3 comprises 14 residues. V shed 2 bases, J shed 6 bases, and the junction held 5 bases outside the gene matches. The DNA for the CDR3 is TGTGCCAGCAGCGTGGGGCTAGCGGGAGTCGAGCAGTACTTC. Translation: CASSVGLAGVEQYF.

This chain connects TRBV5-1 to TRBJ2-1, with TRBD2 identical over 11 bases. Germline V lookup: CDR1 SGHRS, CDR2 YFSETQ. CDR3 size: 15 residues. V gave up 5 bases and J gave up 10 bases; unmatched junction bases: 11. The DNA of the CDR3 is TGCGCCAGCAGGGAGGGGACTAGCGGACTGGGGGAGCAGTTCTTC. Its protein product is CASREGTSGLGEQFF. The full variable domain, rest sourced from reference TRBV5-1 and TRBJ2-1, is KAGVTQTPRYLIKTRGQQVTLSCSPISGHRSVSWYQQTPGQGLQFLFEYFSETQRNKGNFPGRFSGRQFSNSRSEMNVSTLELGDSALYLCASREGTSGLGEQFFGPGTRLTVL.

This chain links TRBV1 with TRBJ2-1; the table names TRBD2, a call not compared with the DNA. TRBV1 is a pseudogene segment. The CDR3 has 15 residues. CDR3 region: CTSSRRGLAGNEQFF. CDR3 DNA sequence: TGCACCAGCAGCCGGCGAGGACTAGCGGGAAATGAGCAGTTCTTC.

This chain links TRBV29-1 with TRBJ1-2; no definite D call. V was cut by 8 bases and J by 1 base, with 11 bases left in between. The CDR3 runs 12 residues. Germline-derived CDR1 and CDR2 are SQVTM and ANQGSEA. The CDR3: CSSLEGNYGYTF. The CDR3 nucleotides are TGCAGCTCCCTAGAGGGTAACTATGGCTACACCTTC.

This chain links TRBV9 with TRBJ2-2, with D perhaps TRBD2 (5 bases). The CDR3 extends over 16 amino acids. In germline, CDR1 is SGDLS, CDR2 YYNGEE. V was cut by 0 bases and J by 1 base, with 10 bases left in between. CDR3 coding DNA: TGTGCCAGCAGCGTAGGGGTCGGGATGAACACCGGGGAGCTGTTTTTT. Amino acid sequence: CASSVGVGMNTGELFF.

The V gene is TRBV18, the J gene TRBJ1-1; 7 bases are shared with TRBD1. CDR1 and CDR2 from the germline V gene are KGHSH and LQKENI. V shed 2 bases and J 6 bases; nucleotides not matched to a gene: 12. The CDR3 consists of 16 residues. This CDR3 reads CASSPNPTGYGPEAFF. The CDR3, as DNA: TGTGCCAGCTCACCAAACCCGACAGGGTACGGCCCTGAAGCTTTCTTT.

V is TRBV5-1 and J is TRBJ1-1; D remains ambiguous. Per germline, CDR1 SGHRS and CDR2 YFSETQ. The CDR3 loop spans 15 amino acids. V was pared by 0 bases and J by 4 bases, with 13 bases between. CDR3 in amino acids: CASSLVRGAATEAFF. The CDR3 coding sequence is TGCGCCAGCAGCTTGGTTCGGGGAGCGGCCACTGAAGCTTTCTTT.

V usage is TRBV15 and J usage is TRBJ1-5; tentative D call: TRBD1 (5 bases). This CDR3 spans 14 amino acids. Deletions cut 1 base from V and 5 bases from J, with 9 bases between. Per germline, CDR1 LNHNV and CDR2 YYDKDF (reference sequence). The CDR3 DNA follows: TGTGCCACCAGCAGAGGGGGGGTCCATCAGCCCCAGCATTTT. Amino acid sequence: CATSRGGVHQPQHF.

V is TRBV9 and J is TRBJ2-5; 8 bases are a match to TRBD1. The CDR3 length is 17 residues. Losses at the gene ends were 2 bases for V and 1 base for J; bases not matched to a gene: 10. Germline V lookup: CDR1 SGDLS, CDR2 YYNGEE. The CDR3 DNA is TGTGCCAGCAGCGTCTCCGGACAGGGTTGGTCCCAAGAGACCCAGTACTTC. Protein: CASSVSGQGWSQETQYF.

The chain links TRBV29-1 to TRBJ2-1, with TRBD2 as a possible D gene (5 bases). Germline V lookup: CDR1 SQVTM, CDR2 ANQGSEA. Trimming took 1 base from V and 1 from J, leaving 8 bases between them. This CDR3 spans 14 amino acids. CDR3 loop: CSVEGRASYNEQFF. The CDR3 nucleotides read TGCAGCGTTGAAGGGCGGGCTTCCTACAATGAGCAGTTCTTC.

The chain has TRBV15 and TRBJ1-2; 7 bases map to TRBD1. CDR1 is LNHNV and CDR2 is YYDKDF in the germline V gene (reference sequence). The CDR3 covers 15 residues. J lost 7 bases, V lost 3 bases, and 11 bases had no gene match. CDR3 region: CATSRAETGLGGYTF. The CDR3 nucleotides read TGTGCCACCAGCAGGGCCGAGACAGGGCTTGGTGGCTACACCTTC.

This clone was recorded once. The chain combines TRBV28 with TRBJ1-4; tentative D call: TRBD1 (6 bases). The V gene lost 10 bases and the J gene lost 6 bases, with 30 bases spanning the gap. The CDR3 runs 18 residues. CDR1 and CDR2 from the germline V gene are MDHEN and SYDVKM. Written as DNA, the CDR3 is TGTGCCATTTCGCCGCCAGGGGTAGGGGCGGGCCATCATGAAAAACTGTTTTTT. Its protein product is CAISPPGVGAGHHEKLFF.

Concerning this clone: This CDR3 is also generated by other DNA sequences in the sample. The rearrangement links TRBV5-4 to TRBJ1-2; possibly TRBD1 for D (6 bases). Per germline, CDR1 SGHNT and CDR2 YYREEE (reference sequence). This CDR3 is 12 amino acids long. V was shortened by 4 bases and J by 5 bases, with 9 bases between the two germline ends. CDR3 in amino acids: CASSPDSYGYTF. The DNA of the CDR3 is TGTGCCAGCAGCCCGGACAGTTATGGCTACACCTTC.

CDR3: CASNWGGGSSYEQYF. CDR3 nucleotides: TGTGCCAGCAATTGGGGCGGGGGCAGCTCCTACGAGCAGTACTTC. The chain combines TRBV2 with TRBJ2-7; a possible D gene is TRBD2 (7 bases). The germline V gene has CDR1 SNHLY and CDR2 FYNNEI. V shed 7 bases and J shed 0 bases, with 16 bases lying between them. CDR3 length: 15 residues.

This chain joins TRBV5-1 and TRBJ2-2; 7 nucleotides agree with TRBD1. The length of the CDR3 is 13 residues. Germline loops: CDR1 SGHRS, CDR2 YFSETQ. J gave up 6 bases and V 2 bases, and 1 base lay outside the gene matches. CDR3 sequence: CASSLQGSGELFF. The CDR3 DNA is TGCGCCAGCAGCTTACAGGGGTCCGGGGAGCTGTTTTTT. The full variable domain, in which reference TRBV5-1 and TRBJ2-2 provide the parts outside the CDR3, is KAGVTQTPRYLIKTRGQQVTLSCSPISGHRSVSWYQQTPGQGLQFLFEYFSETQRNKGNFPGRFSGRQFSNSRSEMNVSTLELGDSALYLCASSLQGSGELFFGEGSRLTVL.

The J gene is TRBJ1-5, the V gene TRBV11-2; D might be TRBD1 (5 bases). The CDR3 spans 15 residues. Trimming took 0 bases from V and 4 from J, leaving 10 bases between them. Germline V gives CDR1 SGHAT, CDR2 FQNNGV. CDR3 residues: CASSLDAGKNQPQHF. The CDR3 nucleotides are TGTGCCAGCAGCTTAGACGCAGGGAAGAATCAGCCCCAGCATTTT.

The rearrangement joins TRBV7-2 to TRBJ1-5; D is unclear. CDR1 SGHTA and CDR2 FQGNSA come from the germline V gene. Trimming took off 3 bases at V and 0 bases at J, with 9 bases between the two ends. CDR3 length equals 15 residues. CDR3 sequence (DNA): TGTGCCAGCAGCTTTGCTTCAGATAGCAATCAGCCCCAGCATTTT. Protein product: CASSFASDSNQPQHF.